A selection of T cell receptor beta chains follows, all from one sample in a study of control samples from healthy donors and cancer patients. The repertoire was sequenced with immunoSEQ multiplex PCR; TCRdb's copy has only in-frame clones and lacks some. The profile shows about 270,000 clones, over 75% of them singletons. Sequencing was carried out using PBMCs. The origin of the receptors is a woman between 55 and 75 years old with lung cancer. CDR3s include the opening cysteine and the closing phenylalanine or tryptophan. A D gene is named only where the DNA matches it firmly. Not all rows give a size; the values are once, few, many and, for expanded clones, a class.

j_call: TRBJ2-7; clone_size: NA; d_call: TRBD2; v_call: TRBV28; cdr3_aa: CAHGGVYEQYF; cdr3_nt: TGTGCCCACGGGGGGGTTTACGAGCAGTACTTC
j_call: TRBJ1-1; clone_size: NA; d_call: NA; v_call: TRBV19; cdr3_aa: CASIKTGSRTEAFF; cdr3_nt: TGTGCCAGTATCAAGACGGGATCGAGGACTGAAGCTTTCTTT
j_call: TRBJ1-2; clone_size: few; d_call: NA; v_call: TRBV19; cdr3_aa: CASSIAPDDGYTF; cdr3_nt: TGTGCCAGTAGTATAGCACCAGACGATGGCTACACCTTC
j_call: TRBJ1-4; clone_size: NA; d_call: NA; v_call: TRBV4-2; cdr3_aa: CASSQDVGGPEKLFF; cdr3_nt: TGTGCCAGCAGCCAAGATGTGGGAGGGCCCGAAAAACTGTTTTTT
j_call: TRBJ2-2; clone_size: few; d_call: NA; v_call: TRBV7-8; cdr3_aa: CASSALRAPVLFF; cdr3_nt: TGTGCCAGCAGCGCACTCAGGGCCCCTGTGCTGTTTTTT
j_call: TRBJ2-5; clone_size: NA; d_call: TRBD2; v_call: TRBV5-1; cdr3_aa: CASRPTSVQETQYF; cdr3_nt: TGCGCCAGCAGACCTACTAGCGTCCAAGAGACCCAGTACTTC
j_call: TRBJ1-6; clone_size: NA; d_call: NA; v_call: TRBV9; cdr3_aa: CASSVGGDGGGSPLHF; cdr3_nt: TGTGCCAGCAGCGTAGGAGGTGATGGGGGAGGGTCACCCCTCCACTTT
j_call: TRBJ2-1; clone_size: NA; d_call: TRBD2; v_call: TRBV5-1; cdr3_aa: CASSVATSGGVNEQFF; cdr3_nt: TGCGCCAGCAGCGTGGCCACTAGCGGGGGGGTAAATGAGCAGTTCTTC
j_call: TRBJ2-3; clone_size: NA; d_call: TRBD2; v_call: TRBV9; cdr3_aa: CASSGRTSGYTDTQYF; cdr3_nt: TGTGCCAGCAGCGGGAGGACTAGCGGGTACACAGATACGCAGTATTTT
j_call: TRBJ1-2; clone_size: NA; d_call: NA; v_call: TRBV5-1; cdr3_aa: CASSPMTAHYGYTF; cdr3_nt: TGCGCCAGCAGCCCGATGACAGCTCACTATGGCTACACCTTC
j_call: TRBJ2-5; clone_size: NA; d_call: TRBD2; v_call: TRBV2; cdr3_aa: CASSQYLAGEETQYF; cdr3_nt: TGTGCCAGCAGTCAGTATCTAGCGGGAGAAGAGACCCAGTACTTC
j_call: TRBJ2-7; clone_size: NA; d_call: NA; v_call: TRBV3-1/TRBV3-2; cdr3_aa: CASSSGYEQYF; cdr3_nt: TGTGCCAGCAGTTCCGGCTACGAGCAGTACTTC
j_call: TRBJ2-5; clone_size: few; d_call: TRBD2; v_call: TRBV7-9; cdr3_aa: CASSRGLASQETQYF; cdr3_nt: TGTGCCAGCAGCCGCGGACTAGCGAGCCAAGAGACCCAGTACTTC
j_call: TRBJ1-1; clone_size: NA; d_call: NA; v_call: TRBV16; cdr3_aa: CASSQDTNTEAFF; cdr3_nt: TGTGCCAGCAGCCAGGACACGAACACTGAAGCTTTCTTT
j_call: TRBJ1-3; clone_size: NA; d_call: NA; v_call: TRBV7-8; cdr3_aa: CASSLAGGNTIYF; cdr3_nt: TGTGCCAGCAGTCTGGCAGGGGGAAACACCATATATTTT
j_call: TRBJ2-3; clone_size: NA; d_call: TRBD2; v_call: TRBV4-1; cdr3_aa: CASSQERGRAQDTQYF; cdr3_nt: TGCGCCAGCAGCCAAGAAAGAGGGAGGGCCCAAGATACGCAGTATTTT
j_call: TRBJ2-3; clone_size: NA; d_call: TRBD2; v_call: TRBV5-1; cdr3_aa: CASSQGTSGSLTQYF; cdr3_nt: TGCGCCAGCAGCCAAGGGACTAGCGGGAGTTTGACGCAGTATTTT
j_call: TRBJ1-6; clone_size: few; d_call: NA; v_call: TRBV7-9; cdr3_aa: CASSLDTGNSPLHF; cdr3_nt: TGTGCCAGCAGCTTAGACACTGGTAATTCACCCCTCCACTTT
j_call: TRBJ1-1; clone_size: NA; d_call: NA; v_call: TRBV11-2; cdr3_aa: CASSLGVNTEAFF; cdr3_nt: TGTGCCAGCAGCTTAGGGGTGAACACTGAAGCTTTCTTT
j_call: TRBJ1-5; clone_size: NA; d_call: NA; v_call: TRBV12-2; cdr3_aa: CASRSGLARGYSNQPQHF; cdr3_nt: TGTGCAAGTCGCTCTGGACTCGCGCGGGGGTATAGCAATCAGCCCCAGCATTTT
j_call: TRBJ2-1; clone_size: NA; d_call: TRBD2; v_call: TRBV5-1; cdr3_aa: CASSPLAGETNEQFF; cdr3_nt: TGCGCCAGCAGCCCCCTAGCGGGAGAAACGAATGAGCAGTTCTTC
j_call: TRBJ2-1; clone_size: NA; d_call: NA; v_call: TRBV30; cdr3_aa: CAWSRGFVSYNEQFF; cdr3_nt: TGTGCCTGGAGTAGAGGCTTTGTCTCCTACAATGAGCAGTTCTTC